The 11 T cell receptor beta chains presented below share a single source sample, sequenced in a study of shared clonotypes between healthy human individuals (dated by TCRdb to the early 2020s). To prepare the library, the immunoSEQ multiplex PCR assay was applied. TCRdb re-hosts the immuneACCESS table, in-frame sequences only. Its copies lack some clones; in the studies checked, an unresolved V gene accounts for under half of them, and the cause for the rest is not known. The sample data list 150,000 to 200,000 clones, and 65% to 70% of these were observed just once. More than 9% of the sample rests with the top ten. The sample taken for sequencing was memory CD4+ T cells sorted from blood. The sample's cell subset or site label, in plain terms: CD45RA-negative fraction. The receptors originated from a man aged 25 to 40 in good health.

The chain couples TRBV7-9 to TRBJ1-1; D is unclear. The CDR3 is 13 residues long. Trimming cost V 3 bases and J 3 bases, with 8 bases left between them. The germline V gene has CDR1 SEHNR and CDR2 FQNEAQ (reference sequence). The CDR3 protein is CASSLQLYTEAFF. For the CDR3, the DNA is TGTGCCAGCAGCTTGCAGCTATACACTGAAGCTTTCTTT.

This chain connects TRBV19 to TRBJ1-4; D is unclear. V was cut by 4 bases and J by 1 base, with 13 bases left in between. CDR3 length equals 16 residues. Germline assignment: CDR1 LNHDA and CDR2 SQIVND (reference sequence). Here the CDR3 DNA reads TGTGCCAGTAGTAAGGGCTTTGCAGGAACTAATGAAAAACTGTTTTTT. Translated, it gives CASSKGFAGTNEKLFF.

The rearrangement joins TRBV10-2 to TRBJ2-3; D assignment may be TRBD1 or TRBD2 (5 bases each). The V and J ends lost 3 bases and 1 base respectively, with 8 bases between them. The CDR3 loop spans 14 amino acids. Per the germline V gene, CDR1 is WSHSY and CDR2 is SAAADI. CDR3 sequence: CASSEVGGTDTQYF. The CDR3 DNA reads as TGCGCCAGCAGTGAAGTGGGGGGCACAGATACGCAGTATTTT.

The chain couples TRBV25-1 to TRBJ1-4, with 8 positions matching TRBD1. The germline V gene has CDR1 MGHDK and CDR2 SYGVNS. The ends lost 4 bases at V and 7 bases at J; junction bases unmatched: 8. This CDR3 contains 15 residues. The CDR3 loop is CASSGDRPPGEKLFF. CDR3 DNA sequence: TGTGCCAGCAGTGGGGACAGGCCCCCGGGTGAAAAACTGTTTTTT.

The V and J genes are TRBV10-1 and TRBJ1-5; 8 nucleotides line up with TRBD1. Germline V CDR1 and CDR2: WNHNN, SYGVQD (reference sequence). Trimming cost V 4 bases and J 9 bases; bases outside gene matches: 5. The CDR3 length is 13 residues. CDR3 protein: CASSGSTGGPQHF. The CDR3 DNA reads as TGCGCCAGCAGTGGTTCTACAGGGGGGCCCCAGCATTTT.

Only a few counts were recorded for this clone. The V and J genes are TRBV10-2 and TRBJ2-3, with D unclear. The germline gives CDR1 WSHSY, CDR2 SAAADI. V was pared by 7 bases and J by 2 bases, with 10 bases between. CDR3 length: 13 residues. The CDR3 region is CASNLGHTDTQYF. The CDR3 nucleotides read TGCGCCAGCAACTTGGGCCACACAGATACGCAGTATTTT.

The J gene is TRBJ2-7, the V gene TRBV2; 10 bases agree with TRBD1. The V segment lost 6 bases and the J segment 1 base; nucleotides outside the gene matches: 6. Germline V lookup: CDR1 SNHLY, CDR2 FYNNEI. The CDR3 covers 15 residues. The CDR3 DNA reads as TGTGCCAGCAGCAAGGACAGGGGGATGTCCTACGAGCAGTACTTC. The encoded protein is CASSKDRGMSYEQYF. Full variable domain (remainder filled in from reference TRBV2 and TRBJ2-7): EPEVTQTPSHQVTQMGQEVILRCVPISNHLYFYWYRQILGQKVEFLVSFYNNEISEKSEIFDDQFSVERPDGSNFTLKIRSTKLEDSAMYFCASSKDRGMSYEQYFGPGTRLTVT.

The chain links TRBV5-1 to TRBJ2-1; D unclear. Trimming shortened V by 0 bases and J by 6 bases, and 10 bases separated the two germline ends. The CDR3 contains 14 residues. Germline V CDR1 and CDR2: SGHRS, YFSETQ. CDR3 residues: CASSLDPNRNEQFF. As DNA, the CDR3 is TGCGCCAGCAGCTTGGACCCGAATCGCAATGAGCAGTTCTTC.

This chain links TRBV6-5 with TRBJ2-3; D unclear. V was pared by 3 bases and J by 4 bases, with 17 bases between. The CDR3 is 16 residues long. Germline-derived CDR1 and CDR2 are MNHEY and SVGAGI. For the CDR3, the DNA is TGTGCCAGCAGTTATGGAAGCGCTCAAGAGGCAGATACGCAGTATTTT. This translates into CASSYGSAQEADTQYF.

The chain has TRBV27 and TRBJ2-1; D remains unclear. The CDR3 loop spans 14 amino acids. Germline V gene sequence: CDR1 MNHEY, CDR2 SMNVEV (reference sequence). V lost 2 bases and J lost 5, with 10 bases in between. The CDR3 protein is CASSLRLVNNEQFF. The CDR3 nucleotides are TGTGCCAGCAGTTTAAGGCTGGTTAACAATGAGCAGTTCTTC.

The chain employs TRBV23-1 and TRBJ1-1; no clear D. TRBV23-1 is known as an ORF, though its function is uncertain. V dropped 1 base and J dropped 5 bases, with 14 bases sitting between them. This CDR3 is 15 amino acids long. This CDR3 is CASSQCRWVRTEAFF. The CDR3 coding sequence is TGCGCCAGCAGTCAATGCAGATGGGTCCGGACTGAAGCTTTCTTT.